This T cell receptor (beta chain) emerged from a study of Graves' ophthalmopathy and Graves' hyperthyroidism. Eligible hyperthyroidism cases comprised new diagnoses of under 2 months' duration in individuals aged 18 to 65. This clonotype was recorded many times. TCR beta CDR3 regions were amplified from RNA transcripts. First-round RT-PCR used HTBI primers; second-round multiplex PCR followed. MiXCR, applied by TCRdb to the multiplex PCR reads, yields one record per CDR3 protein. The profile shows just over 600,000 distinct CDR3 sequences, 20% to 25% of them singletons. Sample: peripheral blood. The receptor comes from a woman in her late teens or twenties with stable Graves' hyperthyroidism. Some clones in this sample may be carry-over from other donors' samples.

CDR3 in DNA: TGCAGTGCTGTTCCTGGGGGTAGAAATTCACCCCTCCACTTT. Translation: CSAVPGGRNSPLHF. The J gene is TRBJ1-6, the V gene TRBV20-1; weak D call: TRBD1 (5 bases). Germline CDR1 reads DFQATT; CDR2 reads SNEGSKA (reference sequence). V was shortened by 5 bases and J by 7 bases, with 15 bases between the two germline ends. The CDR3 covers 14 residues.